This TCR beta chain originates from a study of CD4 T cells in relation to SARS-CoV-2 and coronaviruses (dated by TCRdb to the early 2020s). Study-level background: The ViraFEST assay cultured PBMCs with antigen for about eleven days, then sequenced TCR beta CDR3s to find antigen-specific clonal expansions. Of the approximately 12 convalescent patients, 8 were male and 4 were female, and two of the subjects were Hispanic. Patient-derived lymphoblastoid cell lines were used to map the HLA restriction of shared crossreactive spike epitopes. The study assessed, at the TCR clonotype level, memory CD4+ T cell crossreactivity between SARS-CoV-2 and common cold coronavirus spike proteins. For other donors in the study, expansion assays were sequenced with a different, Illumina-based TCR-beta assay. Across all 12 patients in the convalescent cohort, the median age was approximately 38 years, with a range of roughly 20 to 75 years. The Adaptive Biotechnologies TCR-sequencing kit was used to sequence samples from a few pre-COVID donors and the naive versus memory experiments, whereas other data were Illumina-based.

Trimming costs V 3 bases and J 2 bases, and their ends lie 7 bases apart. The cysteine opens and the phenylalanine closes a CDR3 of 13 amino acids. The CDR3 DNA has 39 bases and is translated from base 1. Via the germline V gene, CDR1 is KGHSH and CDR2 LQKENI. Naive and memory CD4+ T cells were separated from cryopreserved PBMCs through CD4 enrichment, which was followed by EasySep naive CD4+ T cell enrichment. Sorted naive or memory CD4+ T cells (about 97,000) were grown at a 1:1 ratio with T cell-depleted PBMCs and CEF peptides for 10 days. In general, triplicate replicate wells were used for every peptide culture condition. Ficoll-Paque PLUS gradient centrifugation was used to isolate PBMCs from either whole blood or leukapheresis product. PBMCs were either cryopreserved at -140°C or used fresh in the expansion assay. The QIAamp Micro DNA Kit was used to extract genomic DNA from the CD4+ T cells.

CEF-cultured naive and memory CD4+ T cell DNA received survey-level immunoSEQ TCR-beta sequencing. Turning to the authors' computational methods: During preprocessing, nonproductive sequences were removed, along with CDR3s that did not begin with C, did not end with F or W, or were shorter than 7 amino acids. Antigen-specific clonotypes were called with the MANAFEST web app on the basis of expansion relative to the reference and to other culture wells. A clone counted as positive if significantly expanded in 2 of 3 replicate wells versus the reference culture at FDR below 0.05. Positive clones also required significant expansion versus all other tandem wells and an odds ratio above 5. Cultured and uncultured naive and memory CD4+ repertoires were searched for previously identified spike- and CEF-reactive CDR3s. Pairwise Levenshtein distance, computed with the stringdist R package after three terminal residues were trimmed from each end, was used as the measure of CDR3 homology. As stored in TCRdb, this immuneACCESS dataset retains in-frame rearrangements with V and J assigned. A fraction of the clones does not appear; measured against another copy, unresolved V genes explain less than half of the discrepancy, and the remainder lacks a known reason. That table gives V, J and clone size, and the DNA gave D and trimming. Across this sample there are about 31,000 clones, with roughly four fifths seen only once. Clones ranked in the top ten supply almost 3.5% of the sample.

This clone was counted between two and nine times. No antigen is known for it. One base away there is no much larger clone; base qualities are not given. What the authors observed across the whole study: No donor contributed both pre-pandemic and post-infection samples, which limited tracing the source of pre-existing responses. Since the crossreactivity analysis centred on spike protein, crossreactivity against other viral proteins was not assessed. Naive versus memory sequencing indicated that memory recall responses, rather than primary responses primed during culture, are detected by the assay. Compared with monoreactive clones, crossreactive clones had significantly weaker SARS-CoV-2-driven expansion, a result consistent with antigenic imprinting. In 65% to 70% of donors, memory CD4+ clonotypes turned up that crossrecognized SARS-CoV-2 and at least one common cold coronavirus spike. Small numbers of patients and of tested TCRs were a limitation of the study.

Sequenced input: memory CD4+ T cells from PBMCs, cultured in vitro. The cell subset or site label, read with the paper, signifies: memory (non-naive) CD4+ T cells. This TCR came from an adult with COVID-19. Here the chain combines TRBV18 and TRBJ1-1, with an unclear D gene assignment. The CDR3 is CASSPDQNTEAFF. The bases read TGTGCCAGCTCACCGGATCAAAACACTGAAGCTTTCTTT.